These T cell receptor beta chains were read from a single sample in a study of blood T cell repertoires in COVID-19. TCRdb's table, derived via immunoSEQ multiplex PCR, lists solely in-frame clones and lacks some. The sample contains about 65,000 clones, 80% to 95% of which appear only once. The material sequenced was peripheral blood. These receptors originate from a man between 65 and 80 years old with active COVID-19. CDR3s include the opening cysteine and the closing phenylalanine or tryptophan. The order of the fields is CDR3 protein, CDR3 DNA, J gene, V gene, clone size, D gene. The D gene is left open where the match is weak. Only part of the rows carry a size: once, few, many, or a class if the clone is expanded.

CASSQRTGGEGNTIYF | TGTGCCAGCAGCCAAAGGACAGGGGGAGAAGGAAACACCATATATTTT | TRBJ1-3 | TRBV3-1/TRBV3-2 | few | TRBD1
CASSLVGTGIEQYF | TGTGCCAGCAGCTTAGTGGGGACAGGGATCGAGCAGTACTTC | TRBJ2-7 | TRBV7-2 | once | TRBD1
CSASVQGPTEAFF | TGCAGTGCTAGTGTGCAGGGCCCCACTGAAGCTTTCTTT | TRBJ1-1 | TRBV20-1 | . | .
CASSLGAETFEAFF | TGCGCCAGCAGCTTAGGAGCCGAGACTTTTGAAGCTTTCTTT | TRBJ1-1 | TRBV5-1 | . | .
CASSLAPIGNTIYF | TGCGCCAGCAGCTTGGCCCCTATTGGAAACACCATATATTTT | TRBJ1-3 | TRBV5-1 | . | .
CASSTRSGGVQETQYF | TGTGCCAGCAGCACCCGCTCAGGGGGAGTCCAAGAGACCCAGTACTTC | TRBJ2-5 | TRBV9 | . | TRBD1
CASTKPGTRRTDTQYF | TGTGCCAGTACCAAACCCGGGACTAGGCGGACAGATACGCAGTATTTT | TRBJ2-3 | TRBV19 | . | TRBD2
CASSLGGQVMNTEAFF | TGTGCCAGCAGCCTGGGTGGACAAGTCATGAACACTGAAGCTTTCTTT | TRBJ1-1 | TRBV11-3 | . | .
CASSVVGQGNTEAFF | TGTGCCAGCAGCGTGGTGGGACAAGGGAACACTGAAGCTTTCTTT | TRBJ1-1 | TRBV7-9 | . | .
CASRPTSGGHGELFF | TGTGCCAGCAGGCCGACTAGCGGGGGTCACGGGGAGCTGTTTTTT | TRBJ2-2 | TRBV7-9 | . | TRBD2
CASSPMGGRGANVLTF | TGTGCCAGCAGTCCTATGGGGGGGCGTGGGGCCAACGTCCTGACTTTC | TRBJ2-6 | TRBV27 | . | .
CASSSWAGRAFF | TGTGCCAGCAGTTCGTGGGCCGGTCGAGCTTTCTTT | TRBJ1-1 | TRBV28 | once | .
CASIVLAGGLDTQYF | TGCGCCAGCATCGTCCTAGCGGGGGGGCTGGATACGCAGTATTTT | TRBJ2-3 | TRBV10-2 | . | TRBD2
CASSYRGGERDSPLHF | TGTGCCAGCAGCTACCGAGGGGGGGAGCGGGATTCACCCCTCCACTTT | TRBJ1-6 | TRBV11-2 | . | .
CASSQVEGVGGYTF | TGCGCCAGCAGCCAAGTCGAGGGGGTAGGAGGCTACACCTTC | TRBJ1-2 | TRBV4-3 | . | .
CASSPGGYGYTF | TGCGCCAGCAGCCCAGGGGGCTATGGCTACACCTTC | TRBJ1-2 | TRBV4-3 | . | TRBD1
CAISPALGLAGAANTGELFF | TGTGCCATCAGCCCCGCCCTGGGACTAGCGGGGGCCGCGAACACCGGGGAGCTGTTTTTT | TRBJ2-2 | TRBV10-3 | . | TRBD2
CASSFTSGRAKNIQYF | TGTGCCAGCAGCTTTACTAGCGGGAGAGCCAAAAACATTCAGTACTTC | TRBJ2-4 | TRBV7-2 | . | TRBD2
CSVGQGGDEQFF | TGCAGCGTGGGACAGGGGGGGGATGAGCAGTTCTTC | TRBJ2-1 | TRBV29-1 | . | TRBD1
CASSLMGGLAGKETQYF | TGTGCCAGCAGCTTAATGGGGGGACTAGCGGGGAAAGAGACCCAGTACTTC | TRBJ2-5 | TRBV7-2 | . | TRBD2
CASSQEGLSGANVLTF | TGCGCCAGCAGCCAAGAGGGGCTCTCTGGGGCCAACGTCCTGACTTTC | TRBJ2-6 | TRBV4-3 | few | .
CASSLGQGAWYGYTF | TGTGCCAGCAGCTTAGGGCAGGGGGCTTGGTATGGCTACACCTTC | TRBJ1-2 | TRBV7-9 | . | TRBD1
CASMRGMGNQPQHF | TGTGCCAGCATGAGAGGAATGGGCAATCAGCCCCAGCATTTT | TRBJ1-5 | TRBV6-5 | . | .
CASSEAVGGYQPQHF | TGTGCCAGCAGTGAAGCGGTAGGGGGCTATCAGCCCCAGCATTTT | TRBJ1-5 | TRBV6-1 | . | TRBD1
CASTKNTRNNEQFF | TGTGCCAGCACCAAGAATACTAGAAATAATGAGCAGTTCTTC | TRBJ2-1 | TRBV2 | once | .
CATSGTRPGQGFNEQFF | TGTGCCACCAGTGGAACACGACCGGGACAGGGGTTCAATGAGCAGTTCTTC | TRBJ2-1 | TRBV24-1 | . | TRBD1
CASSQQGTVDEQFF | TGTGCCAGTAGCCAACAGGGGACAGTGGATGAGCAGTTCTTC | TRBJ2-1 | TRBV19 | . | TRBD1
CAGHVGGATGELFF | TGTGCCGGGCATGTTGGGGGGGCCACCGGGGAGCTGTTTTTT | TRBJ2-2 | TRBV5-4 | . | .
CASSLGGQGARKTQYF | TGTGCCAGCAGCTTAGGAGGGCAGGGGGCGCGGAAGACCCAGTACTTC | TRBJ2-5 | TRBV7-2 | . | TRBD1